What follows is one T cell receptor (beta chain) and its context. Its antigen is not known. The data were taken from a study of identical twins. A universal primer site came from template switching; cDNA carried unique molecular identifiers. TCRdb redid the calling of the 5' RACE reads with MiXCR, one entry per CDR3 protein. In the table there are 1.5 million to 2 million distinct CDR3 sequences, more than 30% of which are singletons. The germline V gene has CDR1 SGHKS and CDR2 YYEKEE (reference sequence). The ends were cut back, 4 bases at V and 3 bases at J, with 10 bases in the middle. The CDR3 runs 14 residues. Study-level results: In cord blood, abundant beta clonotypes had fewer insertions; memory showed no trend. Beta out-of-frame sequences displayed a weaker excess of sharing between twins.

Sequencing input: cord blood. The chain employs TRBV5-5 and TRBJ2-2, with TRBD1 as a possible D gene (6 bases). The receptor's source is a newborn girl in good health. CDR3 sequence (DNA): TGTGCCAGCAGCGGCAGGGGTCACACCGGGGAGCTGTTTTTT. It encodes CASSGRGHTGELFF.